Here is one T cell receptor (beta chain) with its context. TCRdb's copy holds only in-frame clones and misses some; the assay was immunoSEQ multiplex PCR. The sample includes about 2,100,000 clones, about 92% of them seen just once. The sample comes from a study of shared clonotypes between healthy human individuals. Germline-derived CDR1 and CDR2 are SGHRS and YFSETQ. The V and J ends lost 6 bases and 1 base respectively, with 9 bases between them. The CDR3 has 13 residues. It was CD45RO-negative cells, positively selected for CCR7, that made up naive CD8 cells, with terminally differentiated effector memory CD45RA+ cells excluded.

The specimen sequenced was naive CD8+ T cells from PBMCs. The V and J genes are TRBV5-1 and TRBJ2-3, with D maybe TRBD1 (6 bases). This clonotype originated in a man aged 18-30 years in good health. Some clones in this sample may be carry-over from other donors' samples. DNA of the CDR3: TGCGCCAGCAAACCAGGGGGCACAGATACGCAGTATTTT. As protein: CASKPGGTDTQYF.